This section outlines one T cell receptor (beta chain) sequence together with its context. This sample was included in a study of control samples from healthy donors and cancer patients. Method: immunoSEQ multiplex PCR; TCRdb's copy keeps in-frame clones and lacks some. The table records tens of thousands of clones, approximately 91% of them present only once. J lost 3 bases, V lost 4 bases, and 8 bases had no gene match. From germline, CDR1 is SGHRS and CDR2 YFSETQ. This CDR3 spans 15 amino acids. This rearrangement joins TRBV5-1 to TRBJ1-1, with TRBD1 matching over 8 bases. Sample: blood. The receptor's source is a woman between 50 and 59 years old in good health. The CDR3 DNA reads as TGCGCCAGCAGCCATGGGGACAGGCCCTACACTGAAGCTTTCTTT. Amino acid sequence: CASSHGDRPYTEAFF.